The sequence of this TCR beta chain was determined in a study of cytomegalovirus exposure and HLA in healthy donors. Across the study: The study placed less than 90% of its 350 to 450 genotyped donors in the Caucasian-associated ancestry cluster.

Whole-study results and caveats: It was 150 or so TCR beta chains that were listed as cytomegalovirus-associated. Productive rates of about 87% or about 30% were seen for most TCR beta V segments in an earlier analysis.

13 Jbeta primers and 60 Vbeta primers were used for the PCR. The protocol was immunoSEQ multiplex PCR, while the TCRdb copy is restricted to in-frame clones and leaves out a portion. The sample lists 170,000 or so clones; over 70% were seen once. Germline CDR1 and CDR2: SGDLS and YYNGEE. The CDR3 has 15 amino acids. V was cut by 0 bases and J by 6 bases, with 14 bases left in between. This clone was seen only once. Antigen unknown. Sequenced: PBMCs. The clonotype comes from a woman aged 45-59 years in good health and CMV-seropositive. The rearrangement links TRBV9 to TRBJ2-3; D call uncertain. CDR3 bases: TGTGCCAGCAGCGTAGCTCCGTCTCGGCGGGATACGCAGTATTTT. This codes for CASSVAPSRRDTQYF.